This T cell receptor (beta chain) was found in a study of T cell changes during pregnancy in multiple sclerosis. Assay: immunoSEQ multiplex PCR; the TCRdb copy retains only in-frame clones and omits some. The sample shows roughly 93,000 clones, about 90% of them seen only once. This clone was picked up a small number of times. Germline values: CDR1 SNHLY, CDR2 FYNNEI. The CDR3 totals 12 residues. Deletions cut 6 bases from V and 4 bases from J, with 8 bases between. The sequence was obtained from a female donor in good health, enrolled as a control in a pregnancy study. V gene TRBV2 combines with J gene TRBJ2-3; D unresolved. The sequences come from peripheral blood, collected after pregnancy. The CDR3 DNA reads as TGTGCCAGCAGACTGTATGCAGATACGCAGTATTTT. This codes for CASRLYADTQYF. Combining the CDR3 with reference TRBV2 and TRBJ2-3 gives the whole variable domain EPEVTQTPSHQVTQMGQEVILRCVPISNHLYFYWYRQILGQKVEFLVSFYNNEISEKSEIFDDQFSVERPDGSNFTLKIRSTKLEDSAMYFCASRLYADTQYFGPGTRLTVL.